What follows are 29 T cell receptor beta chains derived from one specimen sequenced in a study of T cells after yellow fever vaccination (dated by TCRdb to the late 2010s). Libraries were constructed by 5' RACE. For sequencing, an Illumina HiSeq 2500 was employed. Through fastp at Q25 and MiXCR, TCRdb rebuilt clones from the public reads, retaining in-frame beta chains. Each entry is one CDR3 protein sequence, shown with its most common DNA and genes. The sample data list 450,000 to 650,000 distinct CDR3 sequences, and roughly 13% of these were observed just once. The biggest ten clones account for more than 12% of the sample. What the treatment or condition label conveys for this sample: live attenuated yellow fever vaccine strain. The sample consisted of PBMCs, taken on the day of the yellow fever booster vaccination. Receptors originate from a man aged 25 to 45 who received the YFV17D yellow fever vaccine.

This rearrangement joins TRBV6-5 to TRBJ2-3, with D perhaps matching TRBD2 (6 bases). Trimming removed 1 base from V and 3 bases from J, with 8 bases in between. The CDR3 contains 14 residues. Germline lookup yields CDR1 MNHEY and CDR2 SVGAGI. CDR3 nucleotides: TGTGCCAGCAGTTACTTCCGGGAGACAGATACGCAGTATTTT. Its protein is CASSYFRETDTQYF.

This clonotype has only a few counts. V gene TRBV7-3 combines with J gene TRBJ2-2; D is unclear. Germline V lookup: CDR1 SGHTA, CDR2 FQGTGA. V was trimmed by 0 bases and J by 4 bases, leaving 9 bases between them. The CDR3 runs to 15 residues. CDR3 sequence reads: CASSLTLGGTGELFF. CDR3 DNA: TGTGCCAGCAGCTTAACGTTAGGCGGCACCGGGGAGCTGTTTTTT.

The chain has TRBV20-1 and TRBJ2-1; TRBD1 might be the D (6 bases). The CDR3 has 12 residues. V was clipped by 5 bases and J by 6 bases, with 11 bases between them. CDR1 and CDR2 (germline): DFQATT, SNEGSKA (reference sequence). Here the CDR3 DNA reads TGCAGTGCTGGACAAGGGGGCAATGAGCAGTTCTTC. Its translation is CSAGQGGNEQFF.

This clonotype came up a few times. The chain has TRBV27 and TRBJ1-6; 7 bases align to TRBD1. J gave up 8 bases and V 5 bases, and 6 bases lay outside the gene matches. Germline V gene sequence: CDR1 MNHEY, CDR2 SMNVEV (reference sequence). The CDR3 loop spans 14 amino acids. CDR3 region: CASSRQGGHSPLHF. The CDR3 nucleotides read TGTGCCAGCAGTAGACAGGGCGGTCATTCACCCCTCCACTTT.

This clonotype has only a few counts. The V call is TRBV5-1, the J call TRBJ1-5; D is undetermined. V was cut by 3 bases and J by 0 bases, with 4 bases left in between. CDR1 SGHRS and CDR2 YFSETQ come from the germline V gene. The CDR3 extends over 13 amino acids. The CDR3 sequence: CASSWGSNQPQHF. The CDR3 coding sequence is TGCGCCAGCAGCTGGGGTAGCAATCAGCCCCAGCATTTT.

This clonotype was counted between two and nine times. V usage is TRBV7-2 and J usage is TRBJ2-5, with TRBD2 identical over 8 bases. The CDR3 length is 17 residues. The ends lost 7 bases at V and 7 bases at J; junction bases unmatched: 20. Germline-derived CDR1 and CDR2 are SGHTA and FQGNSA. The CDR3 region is CASNLIVLPAGARTQYF. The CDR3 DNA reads TGTGCCAGCAACCTTATCGTCCTTCCAGCGGGAGCGCGGACCCAGTACTTC.

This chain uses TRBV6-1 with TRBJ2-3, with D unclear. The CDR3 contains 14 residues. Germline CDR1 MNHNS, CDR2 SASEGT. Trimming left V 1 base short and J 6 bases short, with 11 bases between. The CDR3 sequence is CASSEGQRPDTQYF. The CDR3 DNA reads TGTGCCAGCAGTGAAGGGCAACGGCCGGATACGCAGTATTTT.

The CDR3 sequence: CASSLAPGRPSGRQPYNEQFF. The CDR3 DNA sequence: TGTGCCAGCAGCTTAGCGCCGGGGCGACCTAGCGGGAGGCAACCCTACAATGAGCAGTTCTTC. The chain recombines TRBV7-2 with TRBJ2-1; 11 nucleotides line up with TRBD2. Germline V gene lookup returns CDR1 SGHTA and CDR2 FQGNSA. The CDR3 sequence is 21 residues long. The V gene end was trimmed by 0 bases and the J gene end by 2 bases; junction bases not matched to a gene: 15.

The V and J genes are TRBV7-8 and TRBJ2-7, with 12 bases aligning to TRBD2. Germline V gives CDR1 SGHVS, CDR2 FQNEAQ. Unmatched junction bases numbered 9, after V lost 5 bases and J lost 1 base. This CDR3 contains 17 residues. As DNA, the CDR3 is TGTGCCAGCAGCCCTAGGACTAGCGGGGCCCTGTCCTACGAGCAGTACTTC. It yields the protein CASSPRTSGALSYEQYF.

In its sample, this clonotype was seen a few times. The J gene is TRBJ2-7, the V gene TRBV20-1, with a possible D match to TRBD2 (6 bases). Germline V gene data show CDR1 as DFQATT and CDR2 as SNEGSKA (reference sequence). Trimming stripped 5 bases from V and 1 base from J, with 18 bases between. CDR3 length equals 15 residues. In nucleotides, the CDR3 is TGCAGTGCTCCGAACTCCGGGACTGATTCCTACGAGCAGTACTTC. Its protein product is CSAPNSGTDSYEQYF.

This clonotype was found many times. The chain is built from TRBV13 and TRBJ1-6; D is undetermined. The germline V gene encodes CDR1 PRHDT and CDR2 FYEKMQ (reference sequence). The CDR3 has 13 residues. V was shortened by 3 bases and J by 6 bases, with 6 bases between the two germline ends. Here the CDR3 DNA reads TGTGCCAGCAGCTTTTCGACTAATTCACCCCTCCACTTT. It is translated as CASSFSTNSPLHF. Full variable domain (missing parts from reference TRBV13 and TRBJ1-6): AAGVIQSPRHLIKEKRETATLKCYPIPRHDTVYWYQQGPGQDPQFLISFYEKMQSDKGSIPDRFSAQQFSDYHSELNMSSLELGDSALYFCASSFSTNSPLHFGNGTRLTVT.

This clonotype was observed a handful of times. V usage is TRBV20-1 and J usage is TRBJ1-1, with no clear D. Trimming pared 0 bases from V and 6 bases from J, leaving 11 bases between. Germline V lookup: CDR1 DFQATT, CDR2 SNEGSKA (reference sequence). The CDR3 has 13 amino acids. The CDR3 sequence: CSARDRVTPEAFF. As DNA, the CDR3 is TGCAGTGCTAGAGATCGTGTCACACCTGAAGCTTTCTTT.

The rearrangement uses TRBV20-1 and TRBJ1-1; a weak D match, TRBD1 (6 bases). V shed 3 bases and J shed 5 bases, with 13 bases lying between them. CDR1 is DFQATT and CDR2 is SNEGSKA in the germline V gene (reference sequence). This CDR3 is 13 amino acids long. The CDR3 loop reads CSASGGGGTEAFF. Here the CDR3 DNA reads TGCAGTGCTAGTGGGGGGGGCGGGACTGAAGCTTTCTTT.

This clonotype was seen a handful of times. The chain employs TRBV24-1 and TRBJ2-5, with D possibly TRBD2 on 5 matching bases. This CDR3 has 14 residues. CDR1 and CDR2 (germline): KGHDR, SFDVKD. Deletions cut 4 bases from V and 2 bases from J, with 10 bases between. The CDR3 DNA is TGTGCCACCAGTGACCCCACGGGGCAAGAGACCCAGTACTTC. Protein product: CATSDPTGQETQYF.

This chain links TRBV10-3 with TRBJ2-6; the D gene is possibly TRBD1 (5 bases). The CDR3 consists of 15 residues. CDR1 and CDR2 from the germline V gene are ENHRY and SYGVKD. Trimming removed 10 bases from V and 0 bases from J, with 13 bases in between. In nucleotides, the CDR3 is TGTGCCACGGCAGGACAACCCTCTGGGGCCAACGTCCTGACTTTC. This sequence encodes CATAGQPSGANVLTF.

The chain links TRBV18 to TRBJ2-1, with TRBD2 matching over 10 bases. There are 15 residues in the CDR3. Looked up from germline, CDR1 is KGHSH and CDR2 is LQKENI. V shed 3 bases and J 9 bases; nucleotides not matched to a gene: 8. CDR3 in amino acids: CASSPDTSGMSEQFF. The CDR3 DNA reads TGTGCCAGCTCACCGGATACTAGCGGGATGAGTGAGCAGTTCTTC.

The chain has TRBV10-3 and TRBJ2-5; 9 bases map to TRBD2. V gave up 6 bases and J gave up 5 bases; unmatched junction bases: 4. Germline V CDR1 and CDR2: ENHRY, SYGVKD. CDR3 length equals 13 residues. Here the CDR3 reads CAIRASGEETQYF. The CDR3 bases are TGTGCCATCAGGGCTAGCGGGGAGGAGACCCAGTACTTC.

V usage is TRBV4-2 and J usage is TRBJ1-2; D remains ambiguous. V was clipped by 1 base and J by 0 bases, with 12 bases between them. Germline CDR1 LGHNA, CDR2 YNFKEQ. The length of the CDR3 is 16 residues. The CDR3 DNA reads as TGTGCCAGCAGCCAAGTTTCCCCCGTTACTAACTATGGCTACACCTTC. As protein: CASSQVSPVTNYGYTF.

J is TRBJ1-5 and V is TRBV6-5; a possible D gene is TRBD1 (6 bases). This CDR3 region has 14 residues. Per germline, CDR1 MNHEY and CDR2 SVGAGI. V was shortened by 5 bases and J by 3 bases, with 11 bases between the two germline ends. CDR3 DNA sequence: TGTGCCAGCAGTAACGGACAGAACAATCAGCCCCAGCATTTT. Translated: CASSNGQNNQPQHF.

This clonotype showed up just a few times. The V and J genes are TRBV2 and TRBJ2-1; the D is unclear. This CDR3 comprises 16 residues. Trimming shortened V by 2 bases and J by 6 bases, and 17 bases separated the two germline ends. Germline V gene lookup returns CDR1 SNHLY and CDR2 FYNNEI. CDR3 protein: CASSESSTGARNEQFF. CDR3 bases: TGTGCCAGCAGTGAATCCAGTACGGGCGCTCGCAATGAGCAGTTCTTC. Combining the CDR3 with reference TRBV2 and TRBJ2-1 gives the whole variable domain EPEVTQTPSHQVTQMGQEVILRCVPISNHLYFYWYRQILGQKVEFLVSFYNNEISEKSEIFDDQFSVERPDGSNFTLKIRSTKLEDSAMYFCASSESSTGARNEQFFGPGTRLTVL.

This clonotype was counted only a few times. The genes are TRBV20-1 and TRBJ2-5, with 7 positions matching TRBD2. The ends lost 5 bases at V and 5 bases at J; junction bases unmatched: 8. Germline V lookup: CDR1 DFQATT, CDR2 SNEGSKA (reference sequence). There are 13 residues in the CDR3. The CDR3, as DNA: TGCAGTGCTGCGGACTGGGAGGGGGAGACCCAGTACTTC. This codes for CSAADWEGETQYF.

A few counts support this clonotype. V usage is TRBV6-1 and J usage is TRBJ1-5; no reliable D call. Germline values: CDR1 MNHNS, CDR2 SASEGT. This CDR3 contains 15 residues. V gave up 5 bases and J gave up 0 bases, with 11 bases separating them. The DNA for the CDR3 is TGTGCCAGCAGTCAACGGTTGGGTAGCAATCAGCCCCAGCATTTT. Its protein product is CASSQRLGSNQPQHF.

The CDR3 DNA sequence: TGTGCCAGCAGTTACCTCGGGACGGCGCAAAACTACGAGCAGTACTTC. Translated: CASSYLGTAQNYEQYF. This chain joins TRBV6-5 and TRBJ2-7; either TRBD1 or TRBD2 may fit D (5 bases each). With 2 bases removed from V and 3 bases from J, the gap between germline ends came to 17 bases. In germline, CDR1 is MNHEY, CDR2 SVGAGI. The CDR3 contains 16 residues.

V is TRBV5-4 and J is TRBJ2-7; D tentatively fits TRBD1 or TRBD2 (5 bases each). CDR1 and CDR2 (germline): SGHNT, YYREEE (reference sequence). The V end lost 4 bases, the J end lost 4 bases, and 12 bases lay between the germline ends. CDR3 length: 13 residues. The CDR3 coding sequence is TGTGCCAGCAGCAGGGACGGCCAGTACGAGCAGTACTTC. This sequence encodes CASSRDGQYEQYF.

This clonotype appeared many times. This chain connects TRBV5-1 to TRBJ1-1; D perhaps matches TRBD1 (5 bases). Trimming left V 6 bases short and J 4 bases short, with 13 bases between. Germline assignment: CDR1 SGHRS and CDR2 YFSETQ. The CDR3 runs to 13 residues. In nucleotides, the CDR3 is TGCGCCAGCAAAAGGGACTTGGGCACTGAAGCTTTCTTT. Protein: CASKRDLGTEAFF.

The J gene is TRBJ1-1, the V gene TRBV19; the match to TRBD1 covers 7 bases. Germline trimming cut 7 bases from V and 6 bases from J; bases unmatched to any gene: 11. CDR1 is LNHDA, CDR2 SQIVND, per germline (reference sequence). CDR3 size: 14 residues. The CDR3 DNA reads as TGTGCCAGTAAAGGGGGCGCCTCTATCGCTGAAGCTTTCTTT. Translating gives CASKGGASIAEAFF.

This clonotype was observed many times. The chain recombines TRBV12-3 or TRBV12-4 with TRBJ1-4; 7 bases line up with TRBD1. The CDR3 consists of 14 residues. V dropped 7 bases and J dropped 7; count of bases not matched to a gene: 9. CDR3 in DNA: TGTGCCAGCATGGATCTGGGACAGACTGAAAAACTGTTTTTT. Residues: CASMDLGQTEKLFF.

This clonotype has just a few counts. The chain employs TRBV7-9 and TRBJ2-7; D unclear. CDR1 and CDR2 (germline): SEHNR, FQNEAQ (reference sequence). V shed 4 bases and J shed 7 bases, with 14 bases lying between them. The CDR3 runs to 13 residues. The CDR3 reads CASSYKSIGEQYF. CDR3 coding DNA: TGTGCCAGCAGCTACAAATCTATTGGGGAGCAGTACTTC.

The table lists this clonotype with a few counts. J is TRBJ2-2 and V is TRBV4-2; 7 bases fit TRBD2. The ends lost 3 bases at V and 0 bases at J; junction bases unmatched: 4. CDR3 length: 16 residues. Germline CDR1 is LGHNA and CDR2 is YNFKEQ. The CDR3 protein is CASSQAGVANTGELFF. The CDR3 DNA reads TGTGCCAGCAGCCAGGCGGGGGTGGCGAACACCGGGGAGCTGTTTTTT.